This T cell receptor beta chain was documented in a study of blood T cell repertoires in COVID-19. Study-level background: Whether acute or convalescent, the COVID-19 samples came from the United States, Italy and Spain. The cDNA or gDNA used as material had been derived from T cells, B-cell-depleted T cells, or PBMCs.

Between the trimmed V and J ends, which lost 5 bases and 1 base, there was a span of 18 bases. There are 16 residues in the CDR3. Per germline, CDR1 SGHRS and CDR2 YFSETQ. In the original analysis: Amplification of reference gene primers was used by the study to estimate nucleated cell counts. Generated by immunoSEQ multiplex PCR, the TCRdb table keeps only in-frame clones and is missing some. Clonal size and the V and J genes are those of that table, whereas D and trimming came from the DNA. The sample includes approximately 270,000 clones, around 90% of them seen just once. This clone has just a few counts.

This chain links TRBV5-1 with TRBJ1-1; the D gene is possibly TRBD1 (6 bases). Source material: peripheral blood. This TCR came from a man older than 75 with acute or convalescent COVID-19. DNA of the CDR3: TGCGCCAGCAGAACCGAGCGTCAGGGGACGAACACTGAAGCTTTCTTT. Translated: CASRTERQGTNTEAFF.